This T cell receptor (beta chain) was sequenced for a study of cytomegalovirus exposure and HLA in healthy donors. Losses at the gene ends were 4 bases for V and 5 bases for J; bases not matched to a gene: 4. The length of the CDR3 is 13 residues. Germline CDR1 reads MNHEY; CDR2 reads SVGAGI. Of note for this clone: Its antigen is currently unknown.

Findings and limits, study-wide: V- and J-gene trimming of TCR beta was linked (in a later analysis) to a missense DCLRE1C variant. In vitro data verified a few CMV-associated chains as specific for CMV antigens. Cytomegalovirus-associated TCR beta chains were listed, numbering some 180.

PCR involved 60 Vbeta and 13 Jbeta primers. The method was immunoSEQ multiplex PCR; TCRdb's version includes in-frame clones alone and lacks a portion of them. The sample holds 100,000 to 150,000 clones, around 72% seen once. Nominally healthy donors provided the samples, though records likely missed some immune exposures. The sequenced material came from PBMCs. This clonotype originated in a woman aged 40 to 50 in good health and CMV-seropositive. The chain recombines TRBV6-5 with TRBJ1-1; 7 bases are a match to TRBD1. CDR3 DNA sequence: TGTGCCAGCAGTTTCAGGGGGGAAACTGAAGCTTTCTTT. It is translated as CASSFRGETEAFF.